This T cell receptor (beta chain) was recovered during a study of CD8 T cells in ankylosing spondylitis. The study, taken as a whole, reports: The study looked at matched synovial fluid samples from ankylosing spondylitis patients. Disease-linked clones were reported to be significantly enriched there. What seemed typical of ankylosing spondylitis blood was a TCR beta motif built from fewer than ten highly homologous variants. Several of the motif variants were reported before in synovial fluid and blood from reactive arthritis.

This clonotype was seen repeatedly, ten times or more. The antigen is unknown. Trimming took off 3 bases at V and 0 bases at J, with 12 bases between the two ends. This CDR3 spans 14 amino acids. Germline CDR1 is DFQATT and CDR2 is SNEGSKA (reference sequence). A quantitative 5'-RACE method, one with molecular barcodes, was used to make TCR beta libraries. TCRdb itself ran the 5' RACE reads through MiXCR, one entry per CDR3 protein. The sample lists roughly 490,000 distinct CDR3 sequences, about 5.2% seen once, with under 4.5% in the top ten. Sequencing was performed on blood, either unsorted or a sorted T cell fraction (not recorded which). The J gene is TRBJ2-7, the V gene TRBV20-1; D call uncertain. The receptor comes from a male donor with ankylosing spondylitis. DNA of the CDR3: TGCAGTGCTAGGAGTCGGACCGTCTCCTACGAGCAGTACTTC. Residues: CSARSRTVSYEQYF.